This T cell receptor (beta chain) was identified in a study of blood T cell repertoires in COVID-19. Study at large: Sites across the United States, Italy and Spain contributed samples from acute and convalescent COVID-19. The cDNA or gDNA used as material had been derived from T cells, B-cell-depleted T cells, or PBMCs.

Trimming took off 4 bases at V and 5 bases at J, with 14 bases between the two ends. Germline V gene data show CDR1 as SQVTM and CDR2 as ANQGSEA. The CDR3 is 13 amino acids. Per the study methods: Amplification of reference gene primers provided the estimated nucleated cell counts. Using immunoSEQ multiplex PCR, the repertoire was profiled, and TCRdb retains in-frame clones only, with some absent. Clone size and the V and J calls come from that table; the DNA yielded D and trimming. The table shows about 250,000 clones, with 83% occurring only once. This clonotype was obtained from a human donor in a cohort sampled during active COVID-19. Material for sequencing was peripheral blood. The chain carries TRBV29-1 and TRBJ1-1; D is uncertain. CDR3 bases: TGCAGCGTTGCAGGTTCCAAATTAACTGAAGCTTTCTTT. It codes for CSVAGSKLTEAFF.